These 2 T cell receptor beta chains were sequenced from one sample in a study of Tregs in tolerant kidney transplant recipients. Produced via immunoSEQ multiplex PCR; TCRdb's table is partial and in-frame only. Altogether 75,000 to 95,000 clones are present, about 92% being singletons, with the ten largest covering over 4%. The sequenced sample consisted of CD8+ T cells from blood. Source of these receptors: a human donor in good health.

The count of this clone is one. The chain uses TRBV30 and TRBJ2-7; D gene unclear. The CDR3 has 11 residues. CDR1 and CDR2 from the germline V gene are GTSNPN and SVGIG (reference sequence). V was trimmed by 2 bases and J by 5 bases, leaving 7 bases between them. In DNA form, the CDR3 reads TGTGCCTGGAGTACCACGGACGAGCAGTACTTC. It yields the protein CAWSTTDEQYF. The variable domain in full, with the rest retrieved from reference TRBV30 and TRBJ2-7, is SQTIHQWPATLVQPVGSPLSLECTVEGTSNPNLYWYRQAAGRGLQLLFYSVGIGQISSEVPQNLSASRPQDRQFILSSKKLLLSDSGFYLCAWSTTDEQYFGPGTRLTVT.

The chain is built from TRBV19 and TRBJ1-4, with 9 bases that match TRBD1. Germline V gene data show CDR1 as LNHDA and CDR2 as SQIVND (reference sequence). The ends lost 4 bases at V and 4 bases at J; junction bases unmatched: 4. The CDR3 sequence is 15 residues long. For the CDR3, the DNA is TGTGCCAGTAGTACTGGGACAGGGTTTAATGAAAAACTGTTTTTT. Protein: CASSTGTGFNEKLFF.